This TCR beta chain is from a study of identical twins. This clonotype was counted ten times or more. V lost 6 bases and J 7 bases, leaving 7 bases between the germline ends. The CDR3 contains 11 residues. The germline V gene encodes CDR1 SNHLY and CDR2 FYNNEI. Addition of a universal primer site occurred through template switching, and cDNA carried unique molecular identifiers. TCRdb re-called the 5' RACE reads through MiXCR, storing one row per CDR3 protein. In the table there are around 960,000 distinct CDR3 sequences, 9% to 15% of which are singletons. These data also formed part of another study, on yellow fever vaccine responses in identical twins.

The specimen was PBMCs. This TCR was sampled from a woman younger than 30 in good health. V gene TRBV2 combines with J gene TRBJ2-1; D gene ambiguous. The CDR3, as DNA: TGTGCCAGCAGCGTTACTAATGAGCAGTTCTTC. The encoded protein is CASSVTNEQFF.